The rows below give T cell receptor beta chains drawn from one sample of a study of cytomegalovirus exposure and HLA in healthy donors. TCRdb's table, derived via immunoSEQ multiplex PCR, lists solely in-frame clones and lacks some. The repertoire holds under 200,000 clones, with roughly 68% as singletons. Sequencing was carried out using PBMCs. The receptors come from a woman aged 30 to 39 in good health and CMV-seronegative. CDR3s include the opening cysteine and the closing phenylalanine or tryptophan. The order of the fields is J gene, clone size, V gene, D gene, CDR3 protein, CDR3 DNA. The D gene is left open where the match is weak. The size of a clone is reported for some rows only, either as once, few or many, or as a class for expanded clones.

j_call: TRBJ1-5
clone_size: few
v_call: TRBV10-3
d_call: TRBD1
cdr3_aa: CAISESRGGNQPQHF
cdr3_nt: TGTGCCATCAGTGAGTCCAGGGGGGGCAATCAGCCCCAGCATTTT

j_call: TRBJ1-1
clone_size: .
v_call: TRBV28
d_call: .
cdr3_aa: CASSLGGLGGTEAFF
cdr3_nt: TGTGCCAGCAGTTTAGGGGGGTTGGGGGGAACTGAAGCTTTCTTT

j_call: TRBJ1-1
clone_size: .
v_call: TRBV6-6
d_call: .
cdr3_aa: CASSYSDSGSNTEAFF
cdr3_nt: TGTGCCAGCAGTTACTCGGACTCCGGATCGAACACTGAAGCTTTCTTT

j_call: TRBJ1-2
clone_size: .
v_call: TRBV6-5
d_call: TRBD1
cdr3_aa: CASSQSGQGYTF
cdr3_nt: TGTGCCAGCAGCCAATCGGGACAGGGCTACACCTTC

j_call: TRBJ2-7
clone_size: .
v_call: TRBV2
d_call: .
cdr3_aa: CASKLEGGIGYEQYF
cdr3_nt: TGTGCCAGCAAACTTGAAGGAGGTATCGGCTACGAGCAGTACTTC

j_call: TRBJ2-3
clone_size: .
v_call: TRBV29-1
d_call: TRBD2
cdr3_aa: CSVESLASGITDTQYF
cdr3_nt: TGCAGCGTTGAATCACTAGCGAGCGGAATCACAGATACGCAGTATTTT

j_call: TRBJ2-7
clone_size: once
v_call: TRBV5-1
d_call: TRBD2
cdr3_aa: CASSLVPAGGLSSYEQYF
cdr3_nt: TGCGCCAGCAGCTTGGTTCCAGCGGGGGGCCTAAGCTCCTACGAGCAGTACTTC

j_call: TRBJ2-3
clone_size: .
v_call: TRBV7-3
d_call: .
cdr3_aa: CASSFTGQADTQYF
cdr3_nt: TGTGCCAGCAGCTTCACAGGCCAGGCAGATACGCAGTATTTT

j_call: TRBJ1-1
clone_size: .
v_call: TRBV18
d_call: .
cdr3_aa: CASSPPSSKETEAFF
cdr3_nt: TGTGCCAGCTCACCACCCTCATCAAAGGAGACTGAAGCTTTCTTT

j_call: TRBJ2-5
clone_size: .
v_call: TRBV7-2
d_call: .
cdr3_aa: CASSLVVGVGFKETQYF
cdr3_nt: TGTGCCAGCAGCTTAGTAGTCGGGGTTGGGTTCAAAGAGACCCAGTACTTC

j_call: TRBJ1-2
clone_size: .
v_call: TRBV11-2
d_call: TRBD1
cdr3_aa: CASSLGQTNYGYTF
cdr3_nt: TGTGCCAGCAGCTTGGGACAGACTAACTATGGCTACACCTTC

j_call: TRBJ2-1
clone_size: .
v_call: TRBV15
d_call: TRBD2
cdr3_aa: CATSDSTGGAGDEQFF
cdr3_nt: TGTGCCACCAGCGACAGTACGGGGGGGGCCGGGGATGAGCAGTTCTTC

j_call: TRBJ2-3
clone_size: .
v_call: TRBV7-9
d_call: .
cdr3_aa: CASSSTSLTSTDTQYF
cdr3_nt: TGTGCCAGCAGTTCAACTAGCCTAACTAGCACAGATACGCAGTATTTT

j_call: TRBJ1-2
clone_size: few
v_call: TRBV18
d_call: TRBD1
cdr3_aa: CASSPERDRVNTF
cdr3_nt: TGTGCCAGCTCACCCGAGCGGGACAGGGTAAACACCTTC

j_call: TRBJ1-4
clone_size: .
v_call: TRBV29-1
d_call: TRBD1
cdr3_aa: CSVNRGQTNEKLFF
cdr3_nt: TGCAGCGTCAACAGGGGACAAACTAATGAAAAACTGTTTTTT

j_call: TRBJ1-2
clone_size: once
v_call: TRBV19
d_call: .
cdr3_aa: CASSSAWGGNYGYTF
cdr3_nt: TGTGCCAGTAGTTCTGCTTGGGGAGGGAACTATGGCTACACCTTC

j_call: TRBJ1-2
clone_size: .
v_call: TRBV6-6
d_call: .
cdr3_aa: CASREGQGAHYGYTF
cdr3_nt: TGTGCCAGCAGGGAGGGCCAGGGAGCTCACTATGGCTACACCTTC

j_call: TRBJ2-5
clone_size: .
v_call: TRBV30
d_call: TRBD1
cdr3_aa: CAWSRYRGESQETQYF
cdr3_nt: TGTGCCTGGAGCCGATACAGGGGGGAATCACAAGAGACCCAGTACTTC

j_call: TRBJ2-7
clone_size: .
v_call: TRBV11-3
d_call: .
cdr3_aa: CASSLNGAYEQYF
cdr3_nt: TGTGCCAGCAGCTTAAACGGAGCCTACGAGCAGTACTTC

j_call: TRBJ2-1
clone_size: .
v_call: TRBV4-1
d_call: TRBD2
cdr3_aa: CASSPRTSGGAAGNNEQFF
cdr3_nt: TGCGCCAGCAGCCCTCGGACTAGCGGGGGGGCCGCGGGTAACAATGAGCAGTTCTTC

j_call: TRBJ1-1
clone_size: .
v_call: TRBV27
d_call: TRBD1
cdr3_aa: CASRPQDREVPEAFF
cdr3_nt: TGTGCCAGCAGACCCCAGGACAGGGAAGTCCCTGAAGCTTTCTTT

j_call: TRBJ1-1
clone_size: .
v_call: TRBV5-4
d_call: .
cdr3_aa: CASSLAVNTEAFF
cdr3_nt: TGTGCCAGCAGCCTGGCCGTGAACACTGAAGCTTTCTTT

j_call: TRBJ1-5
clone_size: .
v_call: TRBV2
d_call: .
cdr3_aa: CASSRSRGSTGLKHF
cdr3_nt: TGTGCCAGCAGTAGATCTAGGGGCTCGACAGGTCTAAAACATTTT

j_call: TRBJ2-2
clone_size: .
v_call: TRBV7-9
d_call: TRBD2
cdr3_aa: CASSSATSGRAGELFF
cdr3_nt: TGTGCCAGCAGCTCCGCGACTAGCGGGAGGGCCGGGGAGCTGTTTTTT

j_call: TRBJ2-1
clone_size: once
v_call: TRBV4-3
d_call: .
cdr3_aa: CASSVGVSSHEQFF
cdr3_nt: TGCGCCAGCAGCGTGGGAGTATCAAGCCATGAGCAGTTCTTC

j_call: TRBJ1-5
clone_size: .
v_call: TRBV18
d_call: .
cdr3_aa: CASSPTGRQSNQPQHF
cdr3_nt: TGTGCCAGCTCACCAACAGGGCGGCAGAGCAATCAGCCCCAGCATTTT

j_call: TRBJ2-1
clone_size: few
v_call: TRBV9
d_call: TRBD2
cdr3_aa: CASSVAGGGAINEQFF
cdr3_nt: TGTGCCAGCAGCGTAGCGGGCGGGGGGGCCATCAATGAGCAGTTCTTC

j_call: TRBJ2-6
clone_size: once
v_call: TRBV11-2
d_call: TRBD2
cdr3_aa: CASSQSLAGAGANVLTF
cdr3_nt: TGTGCCAGCAGCCAGAGCCTAGCGGGGGCTGGGGCCAACGTCCTGACTTTC

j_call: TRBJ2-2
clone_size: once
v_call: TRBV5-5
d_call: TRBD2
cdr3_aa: CASSLAGGLAGKVELFF
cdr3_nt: TGTGCCAGCAGCTTGGCGGGGGGACTAGCGGGAAAGGTTGAGCTGTTTTTT

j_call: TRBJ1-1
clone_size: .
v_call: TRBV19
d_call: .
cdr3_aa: CASGGITEAFF
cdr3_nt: TGTGCCAGTGGGGGGATAACTGAAGCTTTCTTT

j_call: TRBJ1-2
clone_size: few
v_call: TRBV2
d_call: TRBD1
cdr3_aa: CASTGQGLSNYGYTF
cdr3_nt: TGTGCCAGCACGGGACAGGGGTTATCCAACTATGGCTACACCTTC

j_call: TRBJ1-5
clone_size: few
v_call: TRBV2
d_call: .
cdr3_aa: CASRADSYNQPQHF
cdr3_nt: TGTGCCAGCAGGGCGGACAGCTACAATCAGCCCCAGCATTTT

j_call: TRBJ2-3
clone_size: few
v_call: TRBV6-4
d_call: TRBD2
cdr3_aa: CASSATSGNADTQYF
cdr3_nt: TGTGCCAGCAGTGCGACTAGCGGGAACGCAGATACGCAGTATTTT

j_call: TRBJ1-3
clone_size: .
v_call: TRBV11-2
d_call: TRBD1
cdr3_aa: CASSQGTGRSGNTIYF
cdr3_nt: TGTGCCAGCAGCCAAGGGACAGGCCGCTCTGGAAACACCATATATTTT

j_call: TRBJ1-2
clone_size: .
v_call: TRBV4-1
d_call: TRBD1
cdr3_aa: CASSQTGTGGLNYGYTF
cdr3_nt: TGCGCCAGCAGCCAAACCGGGACAGGGGGCCTCAACTATGGCTACACCTTC

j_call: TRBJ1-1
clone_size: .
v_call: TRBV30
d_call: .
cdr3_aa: CAWSRQNTEAFF
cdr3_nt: TGTGCCTGGAGCCGACAGAACACTGAAGCTTTCTTT

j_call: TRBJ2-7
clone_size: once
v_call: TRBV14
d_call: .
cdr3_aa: CASGERRYEQYF
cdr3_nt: TGTGCCAGCGGGGAGCGGCGGTACGAGCAGTACTTC

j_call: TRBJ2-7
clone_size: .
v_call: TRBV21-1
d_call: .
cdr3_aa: CASSATGTYEQYF
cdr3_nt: TGTGCCAGCAGCGCAACAGGGACCTACGAGCAGTACTTC

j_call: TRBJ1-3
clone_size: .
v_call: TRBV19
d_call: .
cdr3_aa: CASKKTLSSSGNTIYF
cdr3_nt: TGTGCCAGTAAAAAAACTTTGTCGAGCTCTGGAAACACCATATATTTT

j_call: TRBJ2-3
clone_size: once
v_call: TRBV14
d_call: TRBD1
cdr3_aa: CASSQERGRLTDTQYF
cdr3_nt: TGTGCCAGCAGCCAAGAGAGGGGGCGATTAACAGATACGCAGTATTTT

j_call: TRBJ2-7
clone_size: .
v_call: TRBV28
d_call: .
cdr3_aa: CASSLGGGVYEQYF
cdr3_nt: TGTGCCAGCAGTTTGGGGGGGGGCGTCTACGAGCAGTACTTC

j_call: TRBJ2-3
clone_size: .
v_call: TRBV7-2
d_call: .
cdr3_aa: CATQGRLAAPTDTQYF
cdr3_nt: TGTGCCACCCAGGGGCGACTAGCTGCGCCCACAGATACGCAGTATTTT

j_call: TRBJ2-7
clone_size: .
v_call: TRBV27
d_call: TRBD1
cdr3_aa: CASRWTGRTYEQYF
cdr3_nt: TGTGCCAGCAGATGGACAGGGCGAACCTACGAGCAGTACTTC

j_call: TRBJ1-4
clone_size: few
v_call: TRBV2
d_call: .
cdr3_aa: CASRSGRAGEKLFF
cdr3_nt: TGTGCCAGCAGATCGGGCAGGGCTGGAGAAAAACTGTTTTTT

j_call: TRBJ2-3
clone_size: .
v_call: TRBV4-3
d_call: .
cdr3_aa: CASSQVMDNPSQYF
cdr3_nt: TGCGCCAGCAGCCAAGTTATGGACAATCCCTCGCAGTATTTT

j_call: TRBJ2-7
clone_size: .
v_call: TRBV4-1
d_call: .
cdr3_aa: CASSQVIQGTEQYF
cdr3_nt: TGCGCCAGCAGCCAAGTTATACAGGGTACCGAGCAGTACTTC

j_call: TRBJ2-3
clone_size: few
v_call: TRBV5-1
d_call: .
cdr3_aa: CASSAPNRDDTDTQYF
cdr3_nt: TGCGCCAGCAGCGCACCTAACAGAGATGACACAGATACGCAGTATTTT

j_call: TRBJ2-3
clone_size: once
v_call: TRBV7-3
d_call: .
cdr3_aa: CASSLTWGSTDTQYF
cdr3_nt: TGTGCCAGCAGCTTAACGTGGGGCAGCACAGATACGCAGTATTTT

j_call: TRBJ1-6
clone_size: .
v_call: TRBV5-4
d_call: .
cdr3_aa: CASSEKIRTANSPLHF
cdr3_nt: TGTGCCAGCAGCGAGAAGATTCGGACAGCTAATTCACCCCTCCACTTT

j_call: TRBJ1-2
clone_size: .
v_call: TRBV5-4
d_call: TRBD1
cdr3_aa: CASSLDREYGYTF
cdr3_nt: TGTGCCAGCAGTTTGGACAGGGAATATGGCTACACCTTC

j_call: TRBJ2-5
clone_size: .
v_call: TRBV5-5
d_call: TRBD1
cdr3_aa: CASSGGQGGKETQYF
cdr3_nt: TGTGCCAGCAGCGGGGGACAGGGGGGAAAGGAGACCCAGTACTTC

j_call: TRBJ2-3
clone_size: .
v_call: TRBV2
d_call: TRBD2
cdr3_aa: CASSEWGGGPITDTQYF
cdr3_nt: TGTGCCAGCAGTGAATGGGGGGGAGGGCCTATAACAGATACGCAGTATTTT

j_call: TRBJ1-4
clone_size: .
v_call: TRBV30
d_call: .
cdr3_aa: CAWSPIAPVGKLFF
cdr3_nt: TGTGCCTGGAGTCCCATAGCCCCAGTAGGAAAACTGTTTTTT

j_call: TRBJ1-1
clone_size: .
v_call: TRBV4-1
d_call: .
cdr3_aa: CASSQVFSRGQNTEAFF
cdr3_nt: TGCGCCAGCAGCCAAGTTTTTTCACGTGGCCAGAACACTGAAGCTTTCTTT